Sequencing of this T cell receptor (beta chain) was carried out in a study of cytotoxic CD8 clonotypes in ibrutinib-treated CLL. In the study overall: Response material was collected after a median 12 months of treatment, range 6 to 36. Notes on the study in general: Clonality was higher at ibrutinib response and returned toward baseline at progression. Sampling schedules were unmatched across sustained-remission and progressing patients. Against age-matched healthy donors, baseline clonality ran higher and tracked circulating CD8+ T-cell counts.

As for this clone: What it binds is not known.

Only in-frame clones appear in the TCRdb table, and some are missing; sequencing was by immunoSEQ multiplex PCR. The sample carries 30,000 to 35,000 clones, around 70% recorded once. This clonotype was obtained from a human donor with chronic lymphocytic leukemia. The sequencing used PBMCs, collected before ibrutinib treatment.

Here the CDR3 DNA reads TGTGCCACCTCACCGGGACATGGGTACGAGCAGTACTTC. Translation: CATSPGHGYEQYF. The rearrangement uses TRBV19 and TRBJ2-7; tentatively, D is TRBD1 (6 bases). CDR3 length equals 13 residues. The V end was cut by 10 bases, the J end by 4 bases, with 17 bases between. Germline assignment: CDR1 LNHDA and CDR2 SQIVND (reference sequence).